A single sample gave rise to the 26 T cell receptor beta chains below, sequenced in a study of T cell repertoires in cytomegalovirus infection. No antigen has been identified for these receptors. TCRdb processed the reads anew with MiXCR; each CDR3 protein has one entry. The table records around 570,000 distinct CDR3 sequences, 40% of them present only once. This specimen was cultured PBMCs, taken from culture after CMV antigen stimulation. The source of these receptors is a human donor in good health (CMV status not recorded). Some clones in this sample may be carry-over from other donors' samples.

This clonotype was counted only a few times. The chain employs TRBV6-1 and TRBJ2-7; D perhaps matches TRBD2 (5 bases). V lost 6 bases, J lost 0 bases, and 12 bases lay in between. Germline values: CDR1 MNHNS, CDR2 SASEGT. This CDR3 is built from 14 residues. The CDR3, as DNA: TGTGCCAGCAGAGCGGAATGGAGCTCCTACGAGCAGTACTTC. Translation gives CASRAEWSSYEQYF.

This clonotype occurred many times. The J gene is TRBJ2-3, the V gene TRBV7-2; D is unclear. This CDR3 comprises 15 residues. From germline, CDR1 is SGHTA and CDR2 FQGNSA. Trimming cost V 6 bases and J 3 bases, with 16 bases left between them. The CDR3 reads CASSKDGEATDTQYF. CDR3 bases: TGTGCCAGCAGTAAGGATGGGGAAGCGACAGATACGCAGTATTTT.

The sample holds a few counts of this clonotype. The chain couples TRBV5-6 to TRBJ1-2, with D unresolved. The CDR3 sequence is 13 residues long. With 4 bases removed from V and 8 bases from J, the gap between germline ends came to 15 bases. CDR1 is SGHDT, CDR2 YYEEEE, per germline. CDR3 coding DNA: TGTGCCAGCAGCCCGGACCTCTTTAGGGGCTACACCTTC. It translates to CASSPDLFRGYTF.

This clonotype appeared many times. This chain connects TRBV7-2 to TRBJ2-1, with D unresolved. V shed 1 base and J shed 0 bases, with 10 bases lying between them. Germline-derived CDR1 and CDR2 are SGHTA and FQGNSA. The CDR3 is made up of 16 amino acids. The CDR3 region has the DNA TGTGCCAGCAGCTTAGTCGGCGATCACTCCTACAATGAGCAGTTCTTC. This encodes CASSLVGDHSYNEQFF. Using reference TRBV7-2 and TRBJ2-1 for the parts outside the CDR3, the full variable domain is GAGVSQSPSNKVTEKGKDVELRCDPISGHTALYWYRQSLGQGLEFLIYFQGNSAPDKSGLPSDRFSAERTGGSVSTLTIQRTQQEDSAVYLCASSLVGDHSYNEQFFGPGTRLTVL.

This clonotype appeared a few times. The chain combines TRBV28 with TRBJ2-5; 7 bases fit TRBD2. CDR1 is MDHEN, CDR2 SYDVKM, per germline. With 3 bases clipped from V and 2 bases from J, the junction kept 6 bases outside the gene matches. CDR3 length equals 15 residues. The CDR3 sequence is CASSFTAGVQETQYF. The DNA of the CDR3 is TGTGCCAGCAGTTTTACGGCGGGGGTACAAGAGACCCAGTACTTC.

Only a few counts were recorded for this clonotype. The chain combines TRBV10-3 with TRBJ2-7; no reliable D call. Trimming took off 3 bases at V and 9 bases at J, with 9 bases between the two ends. The CDR3 is made up of 11 amino acids. CDR1 ENHRY and CDR2 SYGVKD come from the germline V gene. CDR3 amino acids: CAISELSAQYF. The CDR3 DNA reads TGTGCCATCAGTGAACTATCCGCGCAGTACTTC.

The genes are TRBV6-5 and TRBJ1-5, with D possibly TRBD1 on 6 matching bases. This CDR3 contains 15 residues. The germline gives CDR1 MNHEY, CDR2 SVGAGI. Trimming cost V 6 bases and J 6 bases, with 18 bases left between them. For the CDR3, the DNA is TGTGCCAGCAGAGTCGGACAGTCTCCTTTTCAGCCCCAGCATTTT. This sequence encodes CASRVGQSPFQPQHF.

V gene TRBV6-2 or TRBV6-3 combines with J gene TRBJ2-2, with 11 bases lining up with TRBD2. V dropped 2 bases and J dropped 1; count of bases not matched to a gene: 6. Looked up from germline, CDR1 is MNHEY and CDR2 is SVGEGT. The CDR3 has 18 amino acids. The CDR3 sequence is CASSYLKTSGVNTGELFF. In nucleotides, the CDR3 is TGTGCCAGCAGTTACCTAAAGACTAGCGGGGTGAACACCGGGGAGCTGTTTTTT.

The genes are TRBV5-1 and TRBJ1-1; unclear D gene. Germline V lookup: CDR1 SGHRS, CDR2 YFSETQ. V lost 4 bases and J 0 bases, leaving 10 bases between the germline ends. The CDR3 is made up of 14 amino acids. The CDR3 loop is CASSERAVNTEAFF. The DNA for the CDR3 is TGCGCCAGCAGCGAGAGGGCTGTGAACACTGAAGCTTTCTTT.

The rearrangement uses TRBV19 and TRBJ2-1, with TRBD1 matching over 9 bases. Germline CDR1 is LNHDA and CDR2 is SQIVND (reference sequence). V lost 4 bases, J lost 5 bases, and 9 bases stayed unmatched. The CDR3 length is 16 residues. DNA for the CDR3: TGTGCCAGTAGTAAGGGGAGGGACAGGGTCGACAATGAGCAGTTCTTC. Protein: CASSKGRDRVDNEQFF.

The chain recombines TRBV7-8 with TRBJ2-7; a weak D match, TRBD1 (6 bases). Trimming took 1 base from V and 2 from J, leaving 18 bases between them. CDR3 length: 17 amino acids. Germline CDR1 and CDR2: SGHVS and FQNEAQ. CDR3 nucleotide sequence: TGTGCCAGCAGCTTAGGGGCGGGTTGGGACAAAGCCTACGAGCAGTACTTC. It codes for CASSLGAGWDKAYEQYF.

V gene TRBV12-3 or TRBV12-4 combines with J gene TRBJ2-5, with unresolved D. Trimming left V 10 bases short and J 0 bases short, with 12 bases between. This CDR3 comprises 13 residues. The CDR3 nucleotides read TGTGCCACCCCAGGCCCGAACCAAGAGACCCAGTACTTC. This sequence encodes CATPGPNQETQYF.

This chain links TRBV7-2 with TRBJ2-2, with D tentatively TRBD1 or TRBD2 (5 bases each). Between the trimmed V and J ends, which lost 1 base and 6 bases, there was a span of 18 bases. The CDR3 extends over 17 amino acids. Germline V gives CDR1 SGHTA, CDR2 FQGNSA. The CDR3 DNA reads as TGTGCCAGCAGCTTAGGGATCGAGAGGGGCTCGTCCGGGGAGCTGTTTTTT. This codes for CASSLGIERGSSGELFF.

The chain couples TRBV20-1 to TRBJ1-6; 7 bases are shared with TRBD1. The CDR3 has 13 residues. From germline, CDR1 is DFQATT and CDR2 SNEGSKA (reference sequence). V was clipped by 3 bases and J by 6 bases; unmatched bases: 2. CDR3 sequence: CSASQGGNSPLHF. The CDR3 bases are TGCAGTGCTAGTCAGGGGGGTAATTCACCCCTCCACTTT.

The table lists this clonotype with a few counts. J is TRBJ2-7 and V is TRBV7-9; 13 positions match TRBD2. Germline V lookup: CDR1 SEHNR, CDR2 FQNEAQ (reference sequence). CDR3 length: 15 residues. J gave up 1 base and V 4 bases, and 1 base lay outside the gene matches. The CDR3 nucleotides are TGTGCCAGCAGCTCGGGACTAGCGGGGTCCTACGAGCAGTACTTC. Its protein is CASSSGLAGSYEQYF.

The V gene is TRBV6-2 or TRBV6-3, the J gene TRBJ2-3; D gene unclear. From germline, CDR1 is MNHEY and CDR2 SVGEGT. This CDR3 is 14 amino acids long. V dropped 5 bases and J dropped 0 bases, with 9 bases sitting between them. In DNA, the CDR3 is TGTGCCAGCAGTAGAGTACTGAGCACAGATACGCAGTATTTT. Translated: CASSRVLSTDTQYF.

CDR3: CASRTGGDNTGELFF. The CDR3 nucleotides read TGTGCCAGCAGGACAGGGGGCGATAACACCGGGGAGCTGTTTTTT. V gene TRBV7-2 combines with J gene TRBJ2-2; 10 nucleotides align to TRBD1. Germline-derived CDR1 and CDR2 are SGHTA and FQGNSA. The V segment lost 6 bases and the J segment 2 bases; nucleotides outside the gene matches: 3. The CDR3 sequence is 15 residues long.

The rearrangement links TRBV7-2 to TRBJ2-2, with D perhaps assigned TRBD1 or TRBD2 (7 bases each). Trimming cost V 7 bases and J 1 base, with 25 bases left between them. The CDR3 loop spans 19 amino acids. Per the germline V gene, CDR1 is SGHTA and CDR2 is FQGNSA. In DNA, the CDR3 is TGTGCCAGCACCAACAACCGGGGACTCAGGGGGGGGAACACCGGGGAGCTGTTTTTT. Encoded protein: CASTNNRGLRGGNTGELFF.

The chain joins TRBV29-1 to TRBJ1-1; unclear D gene. Trimming shortened V by 6 bases and J by 3 bases, and 14 bases separated the two germline ends. Germline assignment: CDR1 SQVTM and CDR2 ANQGSEA. The CDR3 loop spans 13 amino acids. The CDR3 loop reads CSVGYPLDTEAFF. The CDR3 nucleotides read TGCAGCGTGGGATACCCATTGGACACTGAAGCTTTCTTT.

This clonotype was observed a handful of times. The chain combines TRBV7-2 with TRBJ1-5; D is ambiguous. V was pared by 11 bases and J by 0 bases, with 11 bases between. The CDR3 loop spans 13 amino acids. Germline loops: CDR1 SGHTA, CDR2 FQGNSA. The CDR3 sequence: CASGKTSNQPQHF. The CDR3 region has the DNA TGTGCCTCCGGCAAAACTAGCAATCAGCCCCAGCATTTT.

The chain recombines TRBV7-2 with TRBJ1-2; 9 positions match TRBD1. Germline trimming cut 0 bases from V and 1 base from J; bases unmatched to any gene: 6. Germline V lookup: CDR1 SGHTA, CDR2 FQGNSA. The CDR3 contains 17 residues. CDR3 loop: CASSLAQYRGLNYGYTF. CDR3 DNA sequence: TGTGCCAGCAGCTTAGCGCAGTACAGGGGGCTTAACTATGGCTACACCTTC.

This chain links TRBV12-3 or TRBV12-4 with TRBJ2-5; either TRBD1 or TRBD2 may supply D (7 bases each). CDR3 size: 15 residues. Trimming shortened V by 4 bases and J by 4 bases, and 16 bases separated the two germline ends. The CDR3 bases are TGTGCCAGCAGTTCTGGCAGGGGGGGGGGAGAGACCCAGTACTTC. This sequence encodes CASSSGRGGGETQYF.

Written as DNA, the CDR3 is TGTGCCAGCAGCTTAGCCACTAGCGGGGTTGTGGAGACCCAGTACTTC. This codes for CASSLATSGVVETQYF. V and J are TRBV7-2 and TRBJ2-5; TRBD2 matches 10 bases. With V trimmed by 0 bases and J by 5 bases, 6 bases remained unmatched. The length of the CDR3 is 16 residues. From germline, CDR1 is SGHTA and CDR2 FQGNSA.

This chain connects TRBV7-9 to TRBJ1-1; D not certain. Trimming left V 3 bases short and J 3 bases short, with 14 bases between. Per the germline V gene, CDR1 is SEHNR and CDR2 is FQNEAQ (reference sequence). CDR3 size: 15 residues. CDR3 region: CASSFGGSRDTEAFF. Written as DNA, the CDR3 is TGTGCCAGCAGCTTCGGAGGGTCCCGGGACACTGAAGCTTTCTTT.

This clonotype came up many times. This chain links TRBV7-2 with TRBJ1-4; possibly TRBD1 for D (5 bases). Between the trimmed V and J ends, which lost 5 bases and 5 bases, there was a span of 15 bases. The CDR3 has 15 amino acids. The germline gives CDR1 SGHTA, CDR2 FQGNSA. In DNA, the CDR3 is TGTGCCAGCAGCGCTAGGGTACAGGAAAATGAAAAACTGTTTTTT. It translates to CASSARVQENEKLFF.

The V and J genes are TRBV7-9 and TRBJ2-3, with 14 bases matching TRBD2. The trim removed 4 bases at V and 2 bases at J, leaving 11 bases unmatched. The CDR3 is made up of 19 amino acids. From germline, CDR1 is SEHNR and CDR2 FQNEAQ (reference sequence). This CDR3 reads CASSWEAGTSGGLTDTQYF. The CDR3 DNA sequence: TGTGCCAGCAGCTGGGAAGCCGGGACTAGCGGGGGCCTCACAGATACGCAGTATTTT.